These 21 T cell receptor beta chains were sequenced from one sample in a study of CD8+CD57+ T cells in acquired aplastic anemia. Investigators profiled TCR beta VDJ and CDR3 from genomic DNA template. From the reads, TCRdb called clonotypes with MiXCR, one entry per CDR3 protein. This sample carries some 220,000 distinct CDR3 sequences, approximately 35% of them seen once, and the ten largest clones take 1% to 1.3%. The material sequenced was sorted CD4+, CD8+, or CD8+CD57+ T cells (not recorded which) from PBMCs. These TCRs come from a human donor in good health, serving as a control.

The V and J genes are TRBV10-3 and TRBJ2-1, with TRBD2 matching 10 bases. The junction had 4 bases not matched to a gene; V was cut back by 6 bases and J by 5 bases. The CDR3 covers 14 residues. Germline V gives CDR1 ENHRY, CDR2 SYGVKD. The CDR3 protein is CAIRVAGGDNEQFF. Written as DNA, the CDR3 is TGTGCCATCAGGGTAGCGGGGGGTGACAATGAGCAGTTCTTC.

The V call is TRBV2, the J call TRBJ1-1; D is perhaps TRBD1 (6 bases). Germline CDR1 SNHLY, CDR2 FYNNEI. This CDR3 spans 14 amino acids. The V and J ends lost 7 bases and 5 bases respectively, with 17 bases between them. CDR3 DNA sequence: TGTGCCAGCATCAAAGGGGGGGTAGGGACTGAAGCTTTCTTT. It translates to CASIKGGVGTEAFF.

Ten or more counts support this clonotype. The rearrangement joins TRBV2 to TRBJ2-7; maybe TRBD2 (7 bases). Germline CDR1 reads SNHLY; CDR2 reads FYNNEI. V lost 2 bases and J 6 bases, leaving 17 bases between the germline ends. The CDR3 totals 15 residues. The CDR3 region is CASSEWGGRSSEQYF. The CDR3 coding sequence is TGTGCCAGCAGTGAATGGGGGGGGCGGTCGAGCGAGCAGTACTTC.

The chain combines TRBV7-9 with TRBJ1-2, with a possible D match to TRBD1 (5 bases). This CDR3 comprises 14 residues. Germline V gene data show CDR1 as SEHNR and CDR2 as FQNEAQ (reference sequence). V lost 5 bases to trimming and J lost 1 base, with 11 bases between them. The CDR3 sequence is CASSPDRRNYGYTF. For the CDR3, the DNA is TGTGCCAGCAGCCCAGACAGACGTAACTATGGCTACACCTTC.

In DNA form, the CDR3 reads TGTGCCGCCGGGACTAGCGGGGGGCAGATCACAGATACGCAGTATTTT. It encodes CAAGTSGGQITDTQYF. The J gene is TRBJ2-3, the V gene TRBV10-3, with 15 nucleotides matching TRBD2. The germline V gene encodes CDR1 ENHRY and CDR2 SYGVKD. The CDR3 sequence is 16 residues long. V lost 11 bases and J lost 2; bases outside the gene matches: 8.

There are many counts of this clonotype. J is TRBJ1-2 and V is TRBV5-1, with 8 bases matching TRBD1. The CDR3 is 14 amino acids. V lost 4 bases to trimming and J lost 4 bases; unmatched junction nucleotides: 6. The germline gives CDR1 SGHRS, CDR2 YFSETQ. In DNA form, the CDR3 reads TGCGCCAGCAGCCCGACAGGGGAAAGCTATGGCTACACCTTC. It codes for CASSPTGESYGYTF.

The table lists this clonotype with a few counts. The gene calls are TRBV20-1 and TRBJ2-5; perhaps TRBD1 as D (5 bases). Germline CDR1 is DFQATT and CDR2 is SNEGSKA (reference sequence). This CDR3 spans 13 amino acids. Trimming removed 0 bases from V and 2 bases from J, with 7 bases in between. Here the CDR3 reads CSAREPGQETQYF. CDR3 sequence (DNA): TGCAGTGCTAGAGAACCAGGGCAAGAGACCCAGTACTTC.

There are many counts of this clonotype. The genes are TRBV7-3 and TRBJ2-1; D unresolved. The CDR3 is made up of 11 amino acids. The V and J ends lost 8 bases and 4 bases respectively, with 6 bases between them. Germline V gene sequence: CDR1 SGHTA, CDR2 FQGTGA. The CDR3 nucleotides read TGTGCCAGCGGGATATACAATGAGCAGTTCTTC. Translation: CASGIYNEQFF. Combining the CDR3 with reference TRBV7-3 and TRBJ2-1 gives the whole variable domain GAGVSQTPSNKVTEKGKYVELRCDPISGHTALYWYRQSLGQGPEFLIYFQGTGAADDSGLPNDRFFAVRPEGSVSTLKIQRTERGDSAVYLCASGIYNEQFFGPGTRLTVL.

This clonotype was observed many times. The chain is built from TRBV19 and TRBJ1-1; 9 bases are shared with TRBD1. The CDR3 contains 16 residues. The V and J ends lost 6 bases and 7 bases, in that order; junction bases with no gene match: 15. CDR1 LNHDA and CDR2 SQIVND come from the germline V gene (reference sequence). The CDR3 coding sequence is TGTGCCAGTAGCCAGCGGGGGACAGGGAAGAGCCATGAAGCTTTCTTT. Protein product: CASSQRGTGKSHEAFF.

This clonotype was counted between two and nine times. A much bigger clone sits one base away, suggesting this may be a read error. The chain links TRBV5-1 to TRBJ2-7, with D hard to call. CDR3 length equals 14 residues. The ends were cut back, 4 bases at V and 2 bases at J, with 13 bases in the middle. CDR1 is SGHRS and CDR2 is YFSETQ in the germline V gene. The CDR3 is CASSVSVGTYEQYF. DNA of the CDR3: TGCGCCAGCAGCGTGTCGGTTGGCACCTACGAGCAGTACTTC. The full variable domain, rest sourced from reference TRBV5-1 and TRBJ2-7, is KAGVTQTPRYLIKTRGQQVTLSCSPISGHRSVSWYQQTPGQGLQFLFEYFSETQRNKGNFPGRFSGRQFSNSRSEMNVSTLELGDSALYLCASSVSVGTYEQYFGPGTRLTVT.

The chain combines TRBV27 with TRBJ1-1; maybe TRBD1 (6 bases). The CDR3 has 15 amino acids. Per germline, CDR1 MNHEY and CDR2 SMNVEV (reference sequence). Trimming left V 6 bases short and J 4 bases short, with 18 bases between. DNA for the CDR3: TGTGCCAGCAGGGCAGCCGAAGGACAGTCCACTGAAGCTTTCTTT. This codes for CASRAAEGQSTEAFF.

V is TRBV20-1 and J is TRBJ1-2, with D hard to call. Germline assignment: CDR1 DFQATT and CDR2 SNEGSKA (reference sequence). V lost 1 base and J lost 8, with 11 bases in between. The CDR3 is 12 amino acids. This chain's CDR3 is CSARVEGGGYTF. The CDR3, as DNA: TGCAGTGCTAGAGTTGAGGGAGGAGGCTACACCTTC.

V is TRBV10-3 and J is TRBJ2-4, with TRBD1 identical over 9 bases. This CDR3 comprises 13 residues. Germline assignment: CDR1 ENHRY and CDR2 SYGVKD. V gave up 10 bases and J gave up 10 bases; unmatched junction bases: 11. CDR3 loop: CATAPGQGEIQYF. The DNA for the CDR3 is TGTGCCACCGCCCCGGGACAGGGAGAAATTCAGTACTTC.

This clonotype was recorded many times. The rearrangement joins TRBV20-1 to TRBJ2-7, with 10 bases matching TRBD1. Germline V gene sequence: CDR1 DFQATT, CDR2 SNEGSKA (reference sequence). This CDR3 comprises 14 residues. The ends lost 4 bases at V and 7 bases at J; junction bases unmatched: 10. The CDR3 nucleotides are TGCAGTGCTATTGACAGGGGGCGCCTTGCTGAGCAGTACTTC. The encoded protein is CSAIDRGRLAEQYF.

J is TRBJ1-6 and V is TRBV20-1, with TRBD1 as a possible D gene (6 bases). Germline lookup yields CDR1 DFQATT and CDR2 SNEGSKA (reference sequence). The V gene lost 0 bases and the J gene lost 8 bases, with 8 bases spanning the gap. The CDR3 loop spans 13 amino acids. The CDR3: CSAREQGDSPLHF. The CDR3 nucleotides read TGCAGTGCTAGAGAACAGGGAGATTCACCCCTCCACTTT.

The chain carries TRBV29-1 and TRBJ2-5; 7 positions agree with TRBD1. The V gene end was trimmed by 5 bases and the J gene end by 6 bases; junction bases not matched to a gene: 9. The CDR3 totals 13 residues. Germline CDR1 and CDR2: SQVTM and ANQGSEA. The CDR3 loop is CSVSEIQGKTQYF. CDR3 in DNA: TGCAGCGTTTCGGAGATACAGGGGAAGACCCAGTACTTC. The full variable domain, rest sourced from reference TRBV29-1 and TRBJ2-5, is SAVISQKPSRDICQRGTSLTIQCQVDSQVTMMFWYRQQPGQSLTLIATANQGSEATYESGFVIDKFPISRPNLTFSTLTVSNMSPEDSSIYLCSVSEIQGKTQYFGPGTRLLVL.

The J gene is TRBJ1-1, the V gene TRBV10-3, with D possibly TRBD1 on 6 matching bases. Deletions cut 4 bases from V and 6 bases from J, with 15 bases between. CDR1 and CDR2 (germline): ENHRY, SYGVKD. CDR3 size: 14 residues. The CDR3 loop reads CAISAGQGPPEAFF. CDR3 bases: TGTGCCATCAGTGCCGGCCAGGGGCCTCCTGAAGCTTTCTTT.

This clonotype was recorded at least ten times. As DNA, the CDR3 is TGTGCCACCAGCGTACGCTACCCTGGAAACACCATATATTTT. This encodes CATSVRYPGNTIYF. The V gene is TRBV15, the J gene TRBJ1-3, with D unclear. The CDR3 covers 14 residues. The V end lost 5 bases, the J end lost 2 bases, and 10 bases lay between the germline ends. Germline V gene data show CDR1 as LNHNV and CDR2 as YYDKDF (reference sequence).

The genes are TRBV19 and TRBJ1-1; TRBD1 matches at 9 bases. V gave up 4 bases and J gave up 6 bases; unmatched junction bases: 3. CDR1 and CDR2 (germline): LNHDA, SQIVND (reference sequence). This CDR3 contains 13 residues. For the CDR3, the DNA is TGTGCCAGTAGTAGGGACAGGGTATCTGAAGCTTTCTTT. Amino acid sequence: CASSRDRVSEAFF. Supplemented by reference TRBV19 and TRBJ1-1, the full variable domain reads DGGITQSPKYLFRKEGQNVTLSCEQNLNHDAMYWYRQDPGQGLRLIYYSQIVNDFQKGDIAEGYSVSREKKESFPLTVTSAQKNPTAFYLCASSRDRVSEAFFGQGTRLTVV.

The sample holds a few counts of this clonotype. This could be a read error, since a much larger clone is one nucleotide away. This chain joins TRBV29-1 and TRBJ1-2; D call uncertain. The CDR3 sequence is 12 residues long. Germline lookup yields CDR1 SQVTM and CDR2 ANQGSEA. CDR3 nucleotide sequence: TGCAGCGTTGACAGTGTATTCTATGGCTACGCCTTC. Translating gives CSVDSVFYGYAF.

This clonotype was detected ten times or more. This rearrangement joins TRBV19 to TRBJ1-1; 9 positions agree with TRBD1. Germline V gene lookup returns CDR1 LNHDA and CDR2 SQIVND (reference sequence). The CDR3 length is 13 residues. J was trimmed by 6 bases and V by 5 bases; bases with no gene match: 4. CDR3 protein: CASSLQGAAEAFF. Written as DNA, the CDR3 is TGTGCCAGTAGTTTACAGGGGGCCGCTGAAGCTTTCTTT.